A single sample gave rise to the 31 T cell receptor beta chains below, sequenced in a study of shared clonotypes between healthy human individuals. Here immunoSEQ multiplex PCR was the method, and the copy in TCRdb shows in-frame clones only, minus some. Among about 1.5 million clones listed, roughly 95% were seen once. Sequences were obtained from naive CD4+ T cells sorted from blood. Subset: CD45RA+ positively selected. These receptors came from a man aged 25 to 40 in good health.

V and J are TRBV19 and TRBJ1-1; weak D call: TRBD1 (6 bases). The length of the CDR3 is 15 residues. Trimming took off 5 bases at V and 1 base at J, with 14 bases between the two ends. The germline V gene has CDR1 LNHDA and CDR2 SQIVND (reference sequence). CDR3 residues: CASSPNRGRNTEAFF. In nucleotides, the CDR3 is TGTGCCAGTAGTCCCAACCGGGGGCGGAACACTGAAGCTTTCTTT.

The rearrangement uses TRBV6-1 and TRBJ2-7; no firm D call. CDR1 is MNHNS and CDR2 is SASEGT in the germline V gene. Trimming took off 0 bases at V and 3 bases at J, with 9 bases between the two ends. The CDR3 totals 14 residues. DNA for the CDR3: TGTGCCAGCAGTGAAGCGCGACTGAGCTACGAGCAGTACTTC. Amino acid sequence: CASSEARLSYEQYF.

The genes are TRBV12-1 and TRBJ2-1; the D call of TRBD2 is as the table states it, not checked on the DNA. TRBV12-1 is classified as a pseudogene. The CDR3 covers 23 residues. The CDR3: CASSFATNSALAGQPPPYNEQFF. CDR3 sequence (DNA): TGTGCCAGCAGCTTTGCCACTAACTCGGCACTAGCGGGGCAGCCCCCTCCCTACAATGAGCAGTTCTTC.

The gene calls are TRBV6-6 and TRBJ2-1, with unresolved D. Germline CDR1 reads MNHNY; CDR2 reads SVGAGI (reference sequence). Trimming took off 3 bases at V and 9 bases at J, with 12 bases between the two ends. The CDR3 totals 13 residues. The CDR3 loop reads CASSYGLALEQFF. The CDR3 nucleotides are TGTGCCAGCAGTTATGGGCTCGCCCTTGAGCAGTTCTTC.

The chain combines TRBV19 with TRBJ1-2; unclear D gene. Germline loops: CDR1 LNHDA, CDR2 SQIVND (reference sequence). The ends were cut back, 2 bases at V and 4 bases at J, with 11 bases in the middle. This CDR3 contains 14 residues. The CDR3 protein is CASSISALSYGYTF. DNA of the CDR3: TGTGCCAGTAGTATATCGGCACTGAGCTATGGCTACACCTTC.

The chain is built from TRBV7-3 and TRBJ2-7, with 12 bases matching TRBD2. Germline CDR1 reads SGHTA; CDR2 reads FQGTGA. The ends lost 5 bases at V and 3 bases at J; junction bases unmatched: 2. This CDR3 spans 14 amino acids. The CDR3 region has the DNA TGTGCCAGCAGCAAGACTAGCGGGAGCTACGAGCAGTACTTC. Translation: CASSKTSGSYEQYF.

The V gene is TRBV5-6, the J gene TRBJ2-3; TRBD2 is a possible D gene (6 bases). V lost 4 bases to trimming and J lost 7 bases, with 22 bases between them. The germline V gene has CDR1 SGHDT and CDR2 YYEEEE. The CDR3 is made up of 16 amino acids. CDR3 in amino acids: CASSLTSSTTHYTQYF. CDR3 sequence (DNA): TGTGCCAGCAGCCTTACTAGCAGTACTACCCACTATACGCAGTATTTT.

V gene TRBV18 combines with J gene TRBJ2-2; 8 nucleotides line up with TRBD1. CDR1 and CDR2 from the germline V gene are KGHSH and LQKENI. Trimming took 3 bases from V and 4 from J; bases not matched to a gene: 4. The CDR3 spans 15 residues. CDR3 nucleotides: TGTGCCAGCTCACCCAGGACAGGGACCACCGGGGAGCTGTTTTTT. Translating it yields CASSPRTGTTGELFF.

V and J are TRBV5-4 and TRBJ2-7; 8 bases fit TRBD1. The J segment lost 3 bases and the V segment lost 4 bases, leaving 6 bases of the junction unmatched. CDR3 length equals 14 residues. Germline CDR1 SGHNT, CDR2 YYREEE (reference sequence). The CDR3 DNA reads TGTGCCAGCAGCCAAGGACAGGGTGTCTACGAGCAGTACTTC. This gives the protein CASSQGQGVYEQYF.

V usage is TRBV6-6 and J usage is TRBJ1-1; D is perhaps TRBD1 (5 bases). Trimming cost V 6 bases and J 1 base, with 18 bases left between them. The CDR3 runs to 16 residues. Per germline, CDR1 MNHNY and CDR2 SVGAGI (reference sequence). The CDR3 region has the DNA TGTGCCAGCAGCGCCGATGGACGGGGGGAGAACACTGAAGCTTTCTTT. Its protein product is CASSADGRGENTEAFF.

CDR3: CASSLLNYEQYF. As DNA, the CDR3 is TGTGCCAGCAGCTTGCTTAACTACGAGCAGTACTTC. The rearrangement links TRBV7-2 to TRBJ2-7; D unclear. Germline V lookup: CDR1 SGHTA, CDR2 FQGNSA. V lost 3 bases, J lost 3 bases, and 6 bases lay in between. This CDR3 has 12 residues.

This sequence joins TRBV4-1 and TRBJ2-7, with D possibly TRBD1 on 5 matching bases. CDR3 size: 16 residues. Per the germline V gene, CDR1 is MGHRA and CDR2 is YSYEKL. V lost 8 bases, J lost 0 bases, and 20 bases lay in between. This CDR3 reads CASARAEAGRSYEQYF. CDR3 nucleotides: TGCGCCAGCGCTCGAGCTGAGGCAGGGCGCTCCTACGAGCAGTACTTC.

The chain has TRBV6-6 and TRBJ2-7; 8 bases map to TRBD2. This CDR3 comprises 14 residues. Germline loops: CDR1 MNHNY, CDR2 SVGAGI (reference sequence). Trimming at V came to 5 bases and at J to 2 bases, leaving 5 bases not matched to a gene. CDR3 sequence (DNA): TGTGCCAGCAGTCAGACGGGGGGGACCTACGAGCAGTACTTC. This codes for CASSQTGGTYEQYF.

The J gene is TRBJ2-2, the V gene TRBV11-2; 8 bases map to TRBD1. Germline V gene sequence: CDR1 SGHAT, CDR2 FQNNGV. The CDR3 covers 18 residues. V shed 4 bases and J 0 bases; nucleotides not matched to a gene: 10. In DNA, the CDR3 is TGTGCCAGCAGCTCGGACAGGGCAGGGATGGCGAACACCGGGGAGCTGTTTTTT. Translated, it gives CASSSDRAGMANTGELFF. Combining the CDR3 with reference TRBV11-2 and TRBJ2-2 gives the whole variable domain EAGVAQSPRYKIIEKRQSVAFWCNPISGHATLYWYQQILGQGPKLLIQFQNNGVVDDSQLPKDRFSAERLKGVDSTLKIQPAKLEDSAVYLCASSSDRAGMANTGELFFGEGSRLTVL.

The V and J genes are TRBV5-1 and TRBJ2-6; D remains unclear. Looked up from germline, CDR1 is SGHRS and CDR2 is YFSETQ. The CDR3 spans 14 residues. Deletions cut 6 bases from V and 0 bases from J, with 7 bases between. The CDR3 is CASTDLSGANVLTF. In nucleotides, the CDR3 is TGCGCCAGCACAGACCTCTCTGGGGCCAACGTCCTGACTTTC.

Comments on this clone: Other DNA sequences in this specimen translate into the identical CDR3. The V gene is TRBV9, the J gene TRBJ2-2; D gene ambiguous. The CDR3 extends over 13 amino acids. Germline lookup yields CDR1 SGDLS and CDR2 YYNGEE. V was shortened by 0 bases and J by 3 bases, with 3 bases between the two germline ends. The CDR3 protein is CASSVVYTGELFF. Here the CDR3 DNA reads TGTGCCAGCAGCGTAGTATACACCGGGGAGCTGTTTTTT.

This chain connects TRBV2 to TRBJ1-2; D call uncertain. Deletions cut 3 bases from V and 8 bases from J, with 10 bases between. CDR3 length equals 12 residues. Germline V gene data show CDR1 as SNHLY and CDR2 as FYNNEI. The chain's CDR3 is CASSDEPYGYTF. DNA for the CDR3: TGTGCCAGCAGTGACGAGCCCTACGGCTACACCTTC.

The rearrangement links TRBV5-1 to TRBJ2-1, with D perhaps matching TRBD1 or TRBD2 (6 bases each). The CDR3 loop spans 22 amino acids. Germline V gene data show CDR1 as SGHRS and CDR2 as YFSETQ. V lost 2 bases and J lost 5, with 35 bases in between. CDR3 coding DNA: TGCGCCAGCAGCTTCCCCCTCGGAAAGGGGGGTTCCGGGCCAACGCGCGACAATGAGCAGTTCTTC. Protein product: CASSFPLGKGGSGPTRDNEQFF.

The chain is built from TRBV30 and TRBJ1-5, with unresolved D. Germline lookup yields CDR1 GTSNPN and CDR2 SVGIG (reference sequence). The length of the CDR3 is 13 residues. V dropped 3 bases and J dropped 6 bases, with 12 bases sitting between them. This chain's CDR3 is CAWSLGSGQPQHF. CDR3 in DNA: TGTGCCTGGAGCCTCGGGTCCGGTCAGCCCCAGCATTTT.

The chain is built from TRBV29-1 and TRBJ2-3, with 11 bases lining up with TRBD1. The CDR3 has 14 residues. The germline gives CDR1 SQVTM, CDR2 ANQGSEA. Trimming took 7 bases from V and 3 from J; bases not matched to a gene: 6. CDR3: CSAGQGALTDTQYF. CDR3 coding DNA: TGCAGCGCTGGACAGGGGGCGCTGACAGATACGCAGTATTTT.

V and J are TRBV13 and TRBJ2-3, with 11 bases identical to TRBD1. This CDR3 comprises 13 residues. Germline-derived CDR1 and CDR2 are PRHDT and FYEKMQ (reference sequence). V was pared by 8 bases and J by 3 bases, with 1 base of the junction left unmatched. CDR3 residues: CASRDRGTDTQYF. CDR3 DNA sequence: TGTGCCAGCCGGGACAGGGGGACAGATACGCAGTATTTT.

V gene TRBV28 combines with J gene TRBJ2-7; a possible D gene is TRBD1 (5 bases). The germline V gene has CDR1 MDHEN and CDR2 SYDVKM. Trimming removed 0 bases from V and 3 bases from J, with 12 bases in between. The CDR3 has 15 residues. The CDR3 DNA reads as TGTGCCAGCAGTTTATGGACAGCAACCGACTACGAGCAGTACTTC. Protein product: CASSLWTATDYEQYF. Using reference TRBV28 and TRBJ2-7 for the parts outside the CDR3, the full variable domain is DVKVTQSSRYLVKRTGEKVFLECVQDMDHENMFWYRQDPGLGLRLIYFSYDVKMKEKGDIPEGYSVSREKKERFSLILESASTNQTSMYLCASSLWTATDYEQYFGPGTRLTVT.

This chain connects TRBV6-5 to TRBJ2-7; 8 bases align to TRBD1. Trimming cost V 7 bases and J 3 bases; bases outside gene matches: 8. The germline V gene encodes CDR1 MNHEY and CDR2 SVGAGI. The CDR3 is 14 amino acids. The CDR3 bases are TGTGCCAGCAAATTCCGGGACAGGTTCTACGAGCAGTACTTC. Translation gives CASKFRDRFYEQYF.

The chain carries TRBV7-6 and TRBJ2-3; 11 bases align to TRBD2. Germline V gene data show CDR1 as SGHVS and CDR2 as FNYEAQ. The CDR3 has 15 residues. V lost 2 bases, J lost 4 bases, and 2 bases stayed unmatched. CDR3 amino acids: CASSLLAGGADTQYF. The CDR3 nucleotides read TGTGCCAGCAGCTTACTAGCGGGAGGCGCAGATACGCAGTATTTT.

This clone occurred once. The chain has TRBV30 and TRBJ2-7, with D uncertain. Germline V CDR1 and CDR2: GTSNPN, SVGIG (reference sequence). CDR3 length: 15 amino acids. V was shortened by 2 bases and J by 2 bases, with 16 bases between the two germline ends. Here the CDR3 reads CAWSPVQSLPYEQYF. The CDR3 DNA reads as TGTGCCTGGAGTCCCGTCCAGTCCCTACCCTACGAGCAGTACTTC. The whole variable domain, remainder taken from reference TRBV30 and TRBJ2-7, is SQTIHQWPATLVQPVGSPLSLECTVEGTSNPNLYWYRQAAGRGLQLLFYSVGIGQISSEVPQNLSASRPQDRQFILSSKKLLLSDSGFYLCAWSPVQSLPYEQYFGPGTRLTVT.

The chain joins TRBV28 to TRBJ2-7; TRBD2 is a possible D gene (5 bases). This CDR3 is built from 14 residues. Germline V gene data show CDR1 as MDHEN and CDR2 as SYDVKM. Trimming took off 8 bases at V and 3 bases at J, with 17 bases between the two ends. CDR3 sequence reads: CASCKVKTNYEQYF. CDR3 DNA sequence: TGTGCCAGCTGTAAAGTAAAGACTAACTACGAGCAGTACTTC.

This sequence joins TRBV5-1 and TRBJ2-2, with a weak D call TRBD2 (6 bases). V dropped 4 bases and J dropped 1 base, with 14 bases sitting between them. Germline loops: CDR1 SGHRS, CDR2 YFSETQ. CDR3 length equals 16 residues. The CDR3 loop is CASSPGLAKNTGELFF. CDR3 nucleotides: TGCGCCAGCAGCCCGGGGCTAGCGAAGAACACCGGGGAGCTGTTTTTT.

CDR3 coding DNA: TGTGCCAGCTCACCGGCCAGGAGCTATGGCTACACCTTC. The encoded protein is CASSPARSYGYTF. V is TRBV6-5 and J is TRBJ1-2; no reliable D call. CDR1 is MNHEY and CDR2 is SVGAGI in the germline V gene. The CDR3 has 13 amino acids. Trimming removed 8 bases at V and 4 bases at J, with 14 bases between.

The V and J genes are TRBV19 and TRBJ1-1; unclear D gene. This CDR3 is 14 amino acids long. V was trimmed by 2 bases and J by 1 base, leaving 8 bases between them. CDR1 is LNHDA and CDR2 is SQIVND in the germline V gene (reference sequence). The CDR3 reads CASSILGQNTEAFF. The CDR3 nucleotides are TGTGCCAGTAGTATACTCGGCCAGAACACTGAAGCTTTCTTT.

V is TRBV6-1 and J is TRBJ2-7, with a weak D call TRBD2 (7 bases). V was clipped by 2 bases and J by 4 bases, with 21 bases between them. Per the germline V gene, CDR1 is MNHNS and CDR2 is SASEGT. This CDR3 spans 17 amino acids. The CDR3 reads CASSESGGGAGVYEQYF. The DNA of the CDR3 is TGTGCCAGCAGTGAAAGTGGGGGGGGCGCCGGAGTTTACGAGCAGTACTTC.

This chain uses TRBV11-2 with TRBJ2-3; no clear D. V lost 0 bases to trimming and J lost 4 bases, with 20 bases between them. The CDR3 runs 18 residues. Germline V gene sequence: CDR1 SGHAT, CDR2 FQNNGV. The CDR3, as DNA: TGTGCCAGCAGCTTAGATCTAGGAACGGGCCCCGCGGCAGATACGCAGTATTTT. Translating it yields CASSLDLGTGPAADTQYF.